The clone carrying this TCR beta chain has just a few counts. Its antigen is undetermined. The source of the sample is a study of beta chain features in type 1 diabetes. As for the study in general: The samples had approximately 100,000,000 sorted cells examined in all.

The authors reverse transcribed all of the isolated RNA, so sequencing captured expressed TCRB transcripts. Data came from immunoSEQ multiplex PCR; TCRdb stores just in-frame clones and leaves some out. The repertoire holds 100,000 to 150,000 clones, around 8.8% seen once, with 0.75% in the top ten. Study-level findings and limits: Cells carrying high TCR expression could end up over-represented when cDNA is sequenced. Shorter TCRB CDR3s, moderately but significantly so, were found in Type 1 diabetes patients in all four CD4+ subsets. TCRB repertoires of naive, central memory and Treg cells appeared more similar among patients than among healthy donors. A pattern of fewer insertions and more deletions at VDJ junctions was seen in type 1 diabetes patients.

CDR1 MGHRA and CDR2 YSYEKL come from the germline V gene. This CDR3 comprises 16 residues. The V segment lost 2 bases and the J segment 3 bases; nucleotides outside the gene matches: 8. The receptor was isolated from a man aged 25 to 40 with type 1 diabetes. The sequencing input was central memory CD4+ T cells from blood. The gene calls are TRBV4-1 and TRBJ2-3; TRBD2 aligns across 7 bases. In DNA form, the CDR3 reads TGCGCCAGCAGCCAAAAAGGAGCGGGAATGACAGATACGCAGTATTTT. Translated, it gives CASSQKGAGMTDTQYF.